These 14 T cell receptor beta chains were sequenced from one sample in a study of blood T cell repertoires in COVID-19. Assay used: immunoSEQ multiplex PCR; TCRdb lists only in-frame clones, some missing. Of over 200,000 clones in the sample, roughly nine tenths are singletons; the top ten hold over 3%. The sample comprised PBMCs or T cells enriched from blood (not recorded which). The source is a woman aged 45 to 65 in a cohort exposed to, infected with or recovered from COVID-19 (not recorded which).

The chain recombines TRBV19 with TRBJ1-5; D possibly corresponds to TRBD1 (6 bases). The CDR3 contains 14 residues. Trimming left V 4 bases short and J 2 bases short, with 9 bases between. Germline CDR1 and CDR2: LNHDA and SQIVND (reference sequence). CDR3 DNA sequence: TGTGCCAGTAGTACCCGACAGGGCAATCAGCCCCAGCATTTT. The encoded protein is CASSTRQGNQPQHF.

The CDR3: CASSPGTAGGSPLHF. Written as DNA, the CDR3 is TGTGCCAGCTCACCGGGGACAGCCGGCGGTTCACCCCTCCACTTT. The chain employs TRBV18 and TRBJ1-6; 7 bases map to TRBD1. This CDR3 region has 15 residues. V dropped 3 bases and J dropped 9; count of bases not matched to a gene: 8. Per the germline V gene, CDR1 is KGHSH and CDR2 is LQKENI.

The rearrangement uses TRBV5-1 and TRBJ2-7; no firm D call. The V end lost 0 bases, the J end lost 3 bases, and 13 bases lay between the germline ends. CDR3 size: 15 residues. Germline CDR1 and CDR2: SGHRS and YFSETQ. In nucleotides, the CDR3 is TGCGCCAGCAGCTTGGGGGCAGTTAGTGGCTACGAGCAGTACTTC. Translating gives CASSLGAVSGYEQYF.

CDR3 DNA: TGTGCTAGTGGTCTCCCCCGGACACCTCTCTCTCTAGAAAAACTGTTTTTT. Translated: CASGLPRTPLSLEKLFF. The chain combines TRBV12-5 with TRBJ1-4, with a possible D match to TRBD1 (5 bases). CDR3 size: 17 residues. CDR1 and CDR2 from the germline V gene are LGHNT and FRNRAP. V shed 5 bases and J shed 8 bases, with 24 bases lying between them.

V gene TRBV5-1 combines with J gene TRBJ1-1; D gene ambiguous. Germline V gene lookup returns CDR1 SGHRS and CDR2 YFSETQ. CDR3 length equals 13 residues. V lost 3 bases to trimming and J lost 2 bases, with 8 bases between them. The CDR3 sequence: CASSWGVNTEAFF. For the CDR3, the DNA is TGCGCCAGCAGCTGGGGAGTAAACACTGAAGCTTTCTTT.

V is TRBV9 and J is TRBJ2-6, with D possibly being TRBD2 (6 bases). CDR1 is SGDLS, CDR2 YYNGEE, per germline. V lost 4 bases to trimming and J lost 2 bases, with 13 bases between them. The CDR3 consists of 16 residues. CDR3 loop: CASSPRSGAGANVLTF. In DNA, the CDR3 is TGTGCCAGCAGCCCTCGATCGGGGGCTGGGGCCAACGTCCTGACTTTC.

This clone showed up just once. The chain carries TRBV30 and TRBJ2-3, with TRBD2 identical over 8 bases. Germline V gene lookup returns CDR1 GTSNPN and CDR2 SVGIG (reference sequence). J was trimmed by 8 bases and V by 0 bases; bases with no gene match: 10. The CDR3 consists of 15 residues. In DNA form, the CDR3 reads TGTGCCTGGAGTGTATTTCTCCGGGGGGGTTCTACGCAGTATTTT. It specifies CAWSVFLRGGSTQYF.

This clone was seen ten or more times. This chain connects TRBV6-9 to TRBJ1-3, with a possible D match to TRBD1 (6 bases). The CDR3 has 22 residues. Deletions cut 0 bases from V and 0 bases from J, with 27 bases between. Germline-derived CDR1 and CDR2 are MNHGY and SVAAGI. CDR3 bases: TGTGCCAGCAGTTATTCGTTTTACTTAGACAGGCCCCATTCCTACTCTGGAAACACCATATATTTT. This encodes CASSYSFYLDRPHSYSGNTIYF.

The CDR3 reads CASSGEKGTEAFF. CDR3 coding DNA: TGTGCCAGTAGCGGGGAAAAAGGCACTGAAGCTTTCTTT. The V gene is TRBV19, the J gene TRBJ1-1; D remains ambiguous. V lost 6 bases, J lost 4 bases, and 12 bases lay in between. The CDR3 has 13 residues. Germline V gene sequence: CDR1 LNHDA, CDR2 SQIVND (reference sequence).

V gene TRBV11-2 combines with J gene TRBJ2-7; 7 positions agree with TRBD1. This CDR3 spans 16 amino acids. The J segment lost 2 bases and the V segment lost 5 bases, leaving 12 bases of the junction unmatched. Germline CDR1 and CDR2: SGHAT and FQNNGV. The CDR3 spells CASSRALGGAPYEQYF. Written as DNA, the CDR3 is TGTGCCAGCAGCCGAGCATTAGGGGGCGCACCCTACGAGCAGTACTTC.

The V and J genes are TRBV9 and TRBJ1-6, with 9 bases aligning to TRBD1. The V gene's germline CDR1 is SGDLS and CDR2 YYNGEE. This CDR3 has 15 amino acids. Trimming removed 4 bases from V and 7 bases from J; junction bases left unmatched: 6. The DNA for the CDR3 is TGTGCCAGCAGCCCGCCGGGACAGGGAAATTCACCCCTCCACTTT. Translation gives CASSPPGQGNSPLHF.

The gene calls are TRBV7-9 and TRBJ2-1; 14 bases align to TRBD2. The CDR3 loop spans 17 amino acids. V trimming: 5 bases; J trimming: 6 bases; junction bases outside the gene matches: 9. Germline V CDR1 and CDR2: SEHNR, FQNEAQ (reference sequence). This CDR3 is CASSGLKGLAGVNEQFF. For the CDR3, the DNA is TGTGCCAGCAGCGGATTAAAGGGACTAGCGGGGGTCAATGAGCAGTTCTTC.

The rearrangement uses TRBV12-5 and TRBJ1-5; possible D gene TRBD1, 5 bases. The CDR3 consists of 14 residues. Trimming removed 8 bases from V and 9 bases from J, with 20 bases in between. CDR1 is LGHNT, CDR2 FRNRAP, per germline. CDR3 DNA: TGTGCTAGTATAGACAGCTTGCGAGCAGCGCCCCAGCATTTT. Its translation is CASIDSLRAAPQHF.

The chain joins TRBV10-3 to TRBJ1-4; D gene uncertain. Per the germline V gene, CDR1 is ENHRY and CDR2 is SYGVKD. V was shortened by 2 bases and J by 12 bases, with 28 bases between the two germline ends. The CDR3 contains 18 residues. The CDR3 reads CAISEELHTVGLSPELFF. The CDR3 DNA is TGTGCCATCAGTGAGGAGCTCCATACAGTTGGCCTCTCCCCCGAACTGTTTTTT.